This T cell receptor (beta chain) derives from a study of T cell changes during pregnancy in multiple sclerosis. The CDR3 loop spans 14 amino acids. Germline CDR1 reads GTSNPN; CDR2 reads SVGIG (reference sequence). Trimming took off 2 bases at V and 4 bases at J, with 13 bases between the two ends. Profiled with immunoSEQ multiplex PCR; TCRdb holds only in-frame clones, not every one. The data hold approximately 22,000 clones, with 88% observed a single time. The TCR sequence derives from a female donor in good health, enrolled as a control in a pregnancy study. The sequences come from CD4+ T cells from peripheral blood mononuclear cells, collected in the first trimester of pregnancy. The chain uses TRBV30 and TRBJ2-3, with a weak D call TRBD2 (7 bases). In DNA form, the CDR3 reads TGTGCCTGGAGTAGGGGGGGTGGGGCAGATACGCAGTATTTT. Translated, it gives CAWSRGGGADTQYF.